The sequence of this TCR beta chain was determined in a study of T cell clones after liver transplantation. Across the whole study: Apart from a few HCV-positive recipients, transplants were for non-autoimmune, non-viral reasons.

CDR3 length: 17 amino acids. Losses at the gene ends were 0 bases for V and 5 bases for J; bases not matched to a gene: 10. CDR1 is SGHKS and CDR2 is YYEKEE in the germline V gene (reference sequence). Clones were read by immunoSEQ multiplex PCR, and TCRdb kept only the in-frame ones, dropping some. The table records 68,000 or so clones, around 93% of them present only once. This receptor was identified in a human patient who received a liver transplant. The graft donor may be the source of some T cells. V is TRBV5-5 and J is TRBJ2-5, with TRBD1 identical over 10 bases. Source: CD4+ T cells from blood, taken about 26 months after liver transplant. This CDR3 reads CASSLGPRGTGVETQYF. The CDR3 DNA is TGTGCCAGCAGCTTGGGCCCCCGGGGGACAGGGGTGGAGACCCAGTACTTC.